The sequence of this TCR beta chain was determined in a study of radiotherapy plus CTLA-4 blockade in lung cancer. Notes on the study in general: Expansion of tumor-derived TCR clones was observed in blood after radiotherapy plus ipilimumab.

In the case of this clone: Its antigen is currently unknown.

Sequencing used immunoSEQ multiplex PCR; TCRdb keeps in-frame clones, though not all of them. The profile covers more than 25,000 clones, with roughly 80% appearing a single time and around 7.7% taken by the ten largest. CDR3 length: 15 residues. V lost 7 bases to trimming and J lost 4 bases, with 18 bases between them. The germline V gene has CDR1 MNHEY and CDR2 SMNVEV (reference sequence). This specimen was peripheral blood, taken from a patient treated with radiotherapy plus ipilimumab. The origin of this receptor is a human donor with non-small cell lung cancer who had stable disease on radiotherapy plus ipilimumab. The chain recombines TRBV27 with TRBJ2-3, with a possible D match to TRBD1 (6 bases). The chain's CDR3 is CASTPWGLSADTQYF. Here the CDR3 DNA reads TGTGCCAGCACCCCCTGGGGGCTTTCGGCAGATACGCAGTATTTT.